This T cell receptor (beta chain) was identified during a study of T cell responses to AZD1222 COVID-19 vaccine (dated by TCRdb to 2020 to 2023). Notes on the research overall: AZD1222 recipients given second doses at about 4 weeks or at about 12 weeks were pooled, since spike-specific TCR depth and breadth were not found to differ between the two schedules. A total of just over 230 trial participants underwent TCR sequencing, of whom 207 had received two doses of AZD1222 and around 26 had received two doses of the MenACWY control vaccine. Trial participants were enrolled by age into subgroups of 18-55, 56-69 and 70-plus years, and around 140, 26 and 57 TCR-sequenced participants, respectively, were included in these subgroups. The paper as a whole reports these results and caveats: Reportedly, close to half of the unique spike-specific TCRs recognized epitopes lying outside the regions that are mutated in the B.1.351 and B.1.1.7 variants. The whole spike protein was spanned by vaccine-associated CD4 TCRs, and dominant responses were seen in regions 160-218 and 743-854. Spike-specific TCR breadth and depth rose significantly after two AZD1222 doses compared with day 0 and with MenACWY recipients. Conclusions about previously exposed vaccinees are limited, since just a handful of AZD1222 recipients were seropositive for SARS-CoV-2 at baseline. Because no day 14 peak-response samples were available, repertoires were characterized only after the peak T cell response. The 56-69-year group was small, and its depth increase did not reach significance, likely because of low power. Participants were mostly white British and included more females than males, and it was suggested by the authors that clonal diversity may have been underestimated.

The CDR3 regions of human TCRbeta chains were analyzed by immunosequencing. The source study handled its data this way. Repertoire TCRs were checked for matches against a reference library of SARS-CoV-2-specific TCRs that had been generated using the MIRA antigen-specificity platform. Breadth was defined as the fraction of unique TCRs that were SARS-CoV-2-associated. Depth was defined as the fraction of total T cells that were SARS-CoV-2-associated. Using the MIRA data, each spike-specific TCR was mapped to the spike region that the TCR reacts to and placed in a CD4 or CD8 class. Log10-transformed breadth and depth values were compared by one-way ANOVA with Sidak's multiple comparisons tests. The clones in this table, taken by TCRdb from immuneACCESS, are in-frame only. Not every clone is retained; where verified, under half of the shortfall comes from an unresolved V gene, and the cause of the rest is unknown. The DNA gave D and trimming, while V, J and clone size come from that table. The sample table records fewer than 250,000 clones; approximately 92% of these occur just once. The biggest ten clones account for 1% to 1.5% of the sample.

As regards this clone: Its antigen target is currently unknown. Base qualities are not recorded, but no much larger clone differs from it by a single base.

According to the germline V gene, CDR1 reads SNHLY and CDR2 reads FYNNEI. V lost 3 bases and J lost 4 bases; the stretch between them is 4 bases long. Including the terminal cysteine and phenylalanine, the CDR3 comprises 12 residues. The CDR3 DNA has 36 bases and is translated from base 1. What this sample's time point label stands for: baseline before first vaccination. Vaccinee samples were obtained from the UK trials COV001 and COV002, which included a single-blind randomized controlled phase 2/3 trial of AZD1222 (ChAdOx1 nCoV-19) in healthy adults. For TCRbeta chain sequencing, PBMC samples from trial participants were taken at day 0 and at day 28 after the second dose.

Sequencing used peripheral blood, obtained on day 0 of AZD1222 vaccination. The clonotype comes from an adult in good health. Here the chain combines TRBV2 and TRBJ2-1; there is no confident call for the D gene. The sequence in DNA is TGTGCCAGCAGTGACGGGTACAATGAGCAGTTCTTC. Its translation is CASSDGYNEQFF.